What follows describes a single T cell receptor beta chain. This sample is part of a study of blood T cells in healthy people across ages. Next came a second PCR, run for about 7 to 12 cycles, which used a sample-barcoded 5' primer along with a J-beta primer mix. TCRdb recomputed calls from the 5' RACE reads with MiXCR, one row per CDR3 protein. The sample yields 800,000 to 950,000 distinct CDR3 sequences, 48% seen once. The CDR3 covers 15 residues. In germline, CDR1 is LGHNA, CDR2 YNFKEQ. Trimming shortened V by 4 bases and J by 1 base, and 13 bases separated the two germline ends. The sample consisted of blood. The chain has TRBV4-2 and TRBJ2-5, with D possibly being TRBD1 (6 bases). The sequence derives from a man aged 30-40 years in good health. The DNA for the CDR3 is TGTGCCAGCAGCCCTGGAGCAGGGGTCCAAGAGACCCAGTACTTC. Translating it yields CASSPGAGVQETQYF.